These T cell receptor beta chains were read from a single sample in a study of PD-1 blockade in mismatch repair-deficient tumors. Sequencing was performed with immunoSEQ multiplex PCR; in TCRdb, only in-frame clones are kept and a portion is missing. The sample consists of about 120,000 clones, approximately 80% of them appearing once. The sequencing used peripheral blood, collected approximately 60 weeks after starting pembrolizumab. These receptors were obtained from an adult with mismatch repair-deficient cancer. CDR3s include the opening cysteine and the closing phenylalanine or tryptophan. Each record gives: V gene, J gene, CDR3 length, clone size, D gene, CDR3 DNA, CDR3 protein. The D gene is left open where the match is weak. The listing skips clone size in some rows; elsewhere it reads once, few, many or a size class.

>TRBV7-7|TRBJ2-5|14|NA|TRBD1
TGTGCTAGCAGCTCGACAGGGGGCTGGGAGACCCAGTACTTC
CASSSTGGWETQYF
>TRBV21-1|TRBJ1-1|15|NA|NA
TGTGCCAGCAGCAAACCGCCAGGTCCCCATCATGAAGCTTTCTTT
CASSKPPGPHHEAFF
>TRBV19|TRBJ1-2|14|NA|NA
TGTGCCAGTAGTATAGTCACAGGGTACTATGGCTACACCTTC
CASSIVTGYYGYTF
>TRBV19|TRBJ2-7|14|once|TRBD2
TGTGCCAGTAGCTCCGGGACTATGTTCTACGAGCAGTACTTC
CASSSGTMFYEQYF
>TRBV28|TRBJ1-2|13|few|NA
TGTGCCAGCAGTTCTAACAGTAACTATGGCTACACCTTC
CASSSNSNYGYTF
>TRBV5-1|TRBJ1-1|13|NA|NA
TGCGCCAGCAGCTGGACAGATAACACTGAAGCTTTCTTT
CASSWTDNTEAFF
>TRBV7-2|TRBJ2-3|18|NA|NA
TGTGCCAGCAGCCTAGAGAGGGCTACCGACGGGGGCACAGATACGCAGTATTTT
CASSLERATDGGTDTQYF
>TRBV10-3|TRBJ2-3|14|NA|NA
TGTGCCATCAGCGGGAGAATGGGCACAGATACGCAGTATTTT
CAISGRMGTDTQYF
>TRBV6-5|TRBJ2-1|15|NA|NA
TGTGCCAGCAGTCTAACAGGAGGGCTTGACAATGAGCAGTTCTTC
CASSLTGGLDNEQFF
>TRBV6-6|TRBJ1-5|14|NA|TRBD1
TGTGCCAGCAGTCGACAGGGAGACAGGCAGCCCCAGCATTTT
CASSRQGDRQPQHF
>TRBV11-3|TRBJ2-1|12|NA|NA
TGTGCCAGCAGCTTAGATCGGTATGAGCAGTTCTTC
CASSLDRYEQFF
>TRBV7-2|TRBJ2-7|15|NA|NA
TGTGCCAGCAGCTTGGCTCTTGCTAGCTCCTACGAGCAGTACTTC
CASSLALASSYEQYF
>TRBV11-2|TRBJ1-1|15|NA|NA
TGTGCCAGCAGCCAGGTCCCAGGAGGGGTGACTGAAGCTTTCTTT
CASSQVPGGVTEAFF
>TRBV27|TRBJ2-1|14|NA|NA
TGTGCCAGCAGTTTATCTTCCAGTACCGGTGAGCAGTTCTTC
CASSLSSSTGEQFF
>TRBV7-9|TRBJ2-5|14|NA|NA
TGTGCCAGCAGCCTCGGGTCCAGGGGAGAGACCCAGTACTTC
CASSLGSRGETQYF
>TRBV27|TRBJ1-5|16|NA|NA
TGTGCCAGCAGTTTAAACCGGGCTTTCGGCAATCAGCCCCAGCATTTT
CASSLNRAFGNQPQHF
>TRBV19|TRBJ2-7|15|NA|NA
TGTGCCAGTAGGAATTCAGCGGACGATTACTACGAGCAGTACTTC
CASRNSADDYYEQYF
>TRBV19|TRBJ2-5|14|once|NA
TGTGCCAGTAGTACTGGGACATCTCAAGAGACCCAGTACTTC
CASSTGTSQETQYF
>TRBV18|TRBJ1-5|13|NA|NA
TGTGCCAGCTCACCGACTAGCAATCAGCCCCAGCATTTT
CASSPTSNQPQHF
>TRBV7-9|TRBJ2-7|12|NA|NA
TGTGCCAGCAGCTTAGAACCTTACGAGCAGTACTTC
CASSLEPYEQYF
>TRBV19|TRBJ2-5|15|few|TRBD2
TGTGCCAGTAGTATTATGGGCGGGGGGCAAGAGACCCAGTACTTC
CASSIMGGGQETQYF
>TRBV30|TRBJ2-7|13|NA|NA
TGTGCCTGGAGTGTAGATTTCTCCTACGAGCAGTACTTC
CAWSVDFSYEQYF
>TRBV7-3|TRBJ2-1|13|NA|TRBD1
TGTGCCAGCAGCGTGGGACAGTTCAATGAGCAGTTCTTC
CASSVGQFNEQFF
>TRBV30|TRBJ2-3|10|NA|NA
TGTGCCTCAGGATCAGATACGCAGTATTTT
CASGSDTQYF
>TRBV2|TRBJ1-2|13|NA|TRBD1
TGTGCCAGCAGAGAGGGACAGGGGGGCGGCTACACCTTC
CASREGQGGGYTF
>TRBV2|TRBJ1-1|13|NA|NA
TGTGCCAGCCGACAGCTCCAGAACACTGAAGCTTTCTTT
CASRQLQNTEAFF
>TRBV9|TRBJ1-2|17|NA|NA
TGTGCCAGCAGCGAGGGGGAATGGACGGTCTCAGTCAATGGCTACACCTTC
CASSEGEWTVSVNGYTF
>TRBV11-2|TRBJ2-3|15|few|TRBD2
TGTGCCAGCAGCTTAGATCTAGCGGGAACAGATACGCAGTATTTT
CASSLDLAGTDTQYF
>TRBV2|TRBJ2-2|16|NA|NA
TGTGCCAGCAGTGAATTTGTCAGGGGCGGCACCGGGGAGCTGTTTTTT
CASSEFVRGGTGELFF
>TRBV7-3|TRBJ2-2|13|NA|NA
TGTGCCAGCAGCCACCTGAACACCGGGGAGCTGTTTTTT
CASSHLNTGELFF
>TRBV30|TRBJ1-2|13|NA|NA
TGTGCCTGGAGTGTAGCCAGGGCGGGTGGCTACACCTTC
CAWSVARAGGYTF
>TRBV5-4|TRBJ2-7|15|NA|NA
TGTGCCAGCAGCTTGATTGGGACCCGCTACAGGGAGCAGTACTTC
CASSLIGTRYREQYF
>TRBV7-8|TRBJ1-5|20|NA|TRBD1
TGTGCCAGCAGCTTTAAGAAGTTTGACCCGGAGGGGACAGACAATCAGCCCCAGCATTTT
CASSFKKFDPEGTDNQPQHF
>TRBV29-1|TRBJ1-2|13|NA|NA
TGCAGCGTTGATCCAGGGAAGACCTATGGCTACACCTTC
CSVDPGKTYGYTF
>TRBV7-9|TRBJ1-1|15|NA|NA
TGTGCCAGCAGCCGACTCTGGGACGCGAACACTGAAGCTTTCTTT
CASSRLWDANTEAFF
>TRBV7-8|TRBJ1-5|13|NA|NA
TGTGCCAGCAGACCGTCGGGCAATCAGCCCCAGCATTTT
CASRPSGNQPQHF
>TRBV10-1|TRBJ2-1|14|NA|NA
TGCGCCAGCAGTGAGGTGCAGCGAGGGGATAAGCAGTTCTTC
CASSEVQRGDKQFF
>TRBV5-1|TRBJ1-1|13|NA|TRBD1
TGCGCCAGCAGCTTCGACAGGGTGGGTGAAGCTTTCTTT
CASSFDRVGEAFF
>TRBV6-6|TRBJ1-1|13|NA|NA
TGTGCCAGCAGTTACCATCCGAACACTGAAGCTTTCTTT
CASSYHPNTEAFF
>TRBV5-4|TRBJ1-1|16|NA|NA
TGTGCCAGCAGCCGGGGGGGGCAGGGAGGTAACACTGAAGCTTTCTTT
CASSRGGQGGNTEAFF
>TRBV5-1|TRBJ2-3|17|NA|TRBD2
TGCGCCAGCAGCTTCCCACTAGCGGGAAACAGTTTGGATACGCAGTATTTT
CASSFPLAGNSLDTQYF
>TRBV5-4|TRBJ2-7|15|NA|NA
TGTGCCAGCAGCTTTCCGGGGGGCTCGCCCTACGAGCAGTACTTC
CASSFPGGSPYEQYF
>TRBV9|TRBJ2-3|14|NA|TRBD1
TGTGCCAGCAGCGCGGGACAGATCACAGATACGCAGTATTTT
CASSAGQITDTQYF
>TRBV27|TRBJ1-5|16|NA|NA
TGTGCCAGCAGTGCTTCGGTGTCAGGGGCAAATCAGCCCCAGCATTTT
CASSASVSGANQPQHF
>TRBV30|TRBJ1-2|14|NA|NA
TGTGCCTGGAGTGCGGGGGGAGCGGATTTTGGCTACACCTTC
CAWSAGGADFGYTF
>TRBV5-1|TRBJ2-7|14|NA|NA
TGCGCCAGCAGCTTGGGTTTAGGACCCTACGAGCAGTACTTC
CASSLGLGPYEQYF
>TRBV27|TRBJ2-7|14|NA|TRBD2
TGTGCCAGCCGCCCGTGGGGGGGTACCTACGAGCAGTACTTC
CASRPWGGTYEQYF
>TRBV7-3|TRBJ2-1|16|NA|TRBD2
TGTGCCAGCAGCTTAATGTCGGGAGGCTCATACAATGAGCAGTTCTTC
CASSLMSGGSYNEQFF
>TRBV19|TRBJ2-1|15|NA|TRBD2
TGTGCCAGTAGTATAGGTAGCGGGAGCTACAATGAGCAGTTCTTC
CASSIGSGSYNEQFF
>TRBV7-9|TRBJ2-1|14|once|NA
TGTGCCAGCAGTTCGGGGATAACCAGGGATGAGCAGTTCTTC
CASSSGITRDEQFF
>TRBV18|TRBJ2-3|16|NA|TRBD2
TGTGCCAGCTCATCGCTAGCGGGAGGTCGAGTGGATACGCAGTATTTT
CASSSLAGGRVDTQYF
>TRBV27|TRBJ2-7|16|NA|NA
TGTGCCAGCAGTGCCCCCCTAGGGGGTGGCTCCTACGAGCAGTACTTC
CASSAPLGGGSYEQYF
>TRBV11-2|TRBJ2-7|13|NA|NA
TGTGCCAGCAGCTTAAGGAGTCCCGGCGAGCAGTACTTC
CASSLRSPGEQYF
>TRBV7-2|TRBJ2-3|17|NA|TRBD2
TGTGCCAGCAGCCTCCAGCGGGAGGGGTGGGGTGGAGATACGCAGTATTTT
CASSLQREGWGGDTQYF
>TRBV4-1|TRBJ2-1|13|NA|NA
TGCGCCAGCAGCCAAGATCGGGACAATGAGCAGTTCTTC
CASSQDRDNEQFF
>TRBV19|TRBJ2-7|16|NA|TRBD2
TGTGCCAGTAGTATAGATCACGGGGGGTCAACCTACGAGCAGTACTTC
CASSIDHGGSTYEQYF
>TRBV11-1|TRBJ2-1|17|NA|NA
TGTGCCAGCAGCCCTGCGGGGCGGGACAGATCCTACAATGAGCAGTTCTTC
CASSPAGRDRSYNEQFF